Listed below are T cell receptor beta chains from one sample, sequenced in a study of resident and recirculating memory T cells in vitiligo. Assay used: immunoSEQ multiplex PCR; TCRdb lists only in-frame clones, some missing. Of tens of thousands of clones in the sample, roughly 94% were seen once. The sequencing input was blood. These receptors came from a male donor with vitiligo. CDR3s leave out the opening cysteine and the closing phenylalanine or tryptophan.

j_gene,v_gene,CDR3aa
TRBJ2-1,TRBV7-9,ASSLAGQSVQF
TRBJ2-7,TRBV10-1,ASSVAQGGEQY
TRBJ2-4,TRBV27,ASSLDFLAKNIQY
TRBJ2-7,TRBV5-4,ASSTEALATYEQY
TRBJ2-7,TRBV5-4,ASSPAASNYEQY
TRBJ2-7,TRBV18,ASSPPRPPGEQY
TRBJ2-3,TRBV28,ASSPSGRTDTQY
TRBJ1-2,TRBV28,ASTLPGYYGYT
TRBJ1-1,TRBV4-1,ASSHIGRGARTEAF
TRBJ1-3,TRBV5-1,ASGEGASSGNTIY
TRBJ2-7,TRBV5-4,ASSSPGQGKLEQY
TRBJ2-1,TRBV28,ASSFQAGDEQF
TRBJ2-7,TRBV4-1,ASSQRARTGAYEQY
TRBJ2-5,TRBV7-2,ASSLLKETQY
TRBJ2-3,TRBV27,ASSLDKIGGGQDTQY
TRBJ2-3,TRBV6-6,ASRGGLSTDTQY
TRBJ1-1,TRBV28,ASSPRGYRGPTEAF
TRBJ1-2,TRBV30,AWSRGEGDGYT
TRBJ2-7,TRBV11-2,ASSSLRGYEQY
TRBJ2-1,TRBV7-2,ASSNPGTSGRAREQF
TRBJ2-5,TRBV27,ASSLRLAVARETQY
TRBJ2-1,TRBV18,ASSPGGDEQF
TRBJ2-7,TRBV5-1,ASSSLPQGQSDEQY
TRBJ2-7,TRBV6-5,ATSPGESYEQY
TRBJ2-7,TRBV28,ASRVDSLYEQY
TRBJ2-7,TRBV10-3,AISILY
TRBJ2-7,TRBV4-3,ASSRGTSGTYYEQY
TRBJ1-2,TRBV6-1,ASSEILGNGYT
TRBJ2-7,TRBV7-9,ASSFDSNTYEQY
TRBJ1-5,TRBV5-8,ASSPGTGSYSNQPQH
TRBJ2-2,TRBV10-3,AITPGTSHGELF
TRBJ2-7,TRBV5-6,ASSFTGQGAYEQY
TRBJ2-1,TRBV9,ASSPTGTGEQF
TRBJ1-2,TRBV27,ASSLPGNGYT
TRBJ2-3,TRBV5-6,ASSIGLSTDTQY